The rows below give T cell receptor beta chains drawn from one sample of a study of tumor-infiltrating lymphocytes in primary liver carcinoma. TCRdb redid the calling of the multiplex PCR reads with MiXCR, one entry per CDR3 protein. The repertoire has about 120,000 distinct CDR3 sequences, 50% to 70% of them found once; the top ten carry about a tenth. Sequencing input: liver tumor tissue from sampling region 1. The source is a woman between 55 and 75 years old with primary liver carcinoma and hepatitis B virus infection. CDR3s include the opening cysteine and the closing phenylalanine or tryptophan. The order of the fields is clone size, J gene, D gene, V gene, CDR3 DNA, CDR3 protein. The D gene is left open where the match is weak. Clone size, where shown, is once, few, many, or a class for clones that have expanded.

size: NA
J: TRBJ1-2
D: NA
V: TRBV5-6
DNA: TGTGCCAGCAGCTTGGTGTCTCGGGGCTACACCTTC
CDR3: CASSLVSRGYTF

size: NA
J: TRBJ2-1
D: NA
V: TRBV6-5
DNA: TGTGCCAGTAGTGTCCAGGGGGGGGCCTACAATGAGCATTTCTTC
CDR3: CASSVQGGAYNEHFF

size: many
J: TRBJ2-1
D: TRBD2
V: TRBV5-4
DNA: TGTGCCAGCAGCTCCGAGCTAGCGGAGTACAATGAGCAGTTCTTC
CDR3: CASSSELAEYNEQFF

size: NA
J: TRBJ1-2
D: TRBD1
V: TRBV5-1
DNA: TGCGCCAGCAAGTCAACAGGGGACTATGACTACACCTTC
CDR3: CASKSTGDYDYTF

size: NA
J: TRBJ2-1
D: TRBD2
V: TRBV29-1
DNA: TGCAGCGCCTGGGGGGAACTAGCGGGAGACGATGAGCAGTTCTTC
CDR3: CSAWGELAGDDEQFF

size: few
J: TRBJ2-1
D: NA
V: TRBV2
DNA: TGTGCCAGCAGTGAAACGTGGAGTGAGCAGTTCTTC
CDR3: CASSETWSEQFF

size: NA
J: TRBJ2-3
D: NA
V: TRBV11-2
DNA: TGTGCCAGCAGCCCTGGAGTAGTGGGCCCAGATATGCAGTATTTT
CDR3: CASSPGVVGPDMQYF

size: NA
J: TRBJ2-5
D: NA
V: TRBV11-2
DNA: TGTGCCAGCAGCTTAGAACGGGTGGAGACCCATTACTTC
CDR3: CASSLERVETHYF

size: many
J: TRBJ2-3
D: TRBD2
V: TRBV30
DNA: TGTGCCTGGAGTGTAGGACTAGCGGGTACAGATACGCAGTATTTT
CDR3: CAWSVGLAGTDTQYF

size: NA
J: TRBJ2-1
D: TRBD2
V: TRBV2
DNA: TGTGCCAGCAGTGAAAATAGCGGGAGATACAATGAGCAGTCCTTC
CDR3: CASSENSGRYNEQSF

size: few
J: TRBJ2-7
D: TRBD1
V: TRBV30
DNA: TGTGCCTGGAGAAAGACAGGGGGAGGCTACGAGCAGTACTTC
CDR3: CAWRKTGGGYEQYF

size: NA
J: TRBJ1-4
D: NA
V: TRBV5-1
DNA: TGTGCCAGCAGCTTGGACTGGAGTACTAATGAAAAACTGTTTTTT
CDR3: CASSLDWSTNEKLFF

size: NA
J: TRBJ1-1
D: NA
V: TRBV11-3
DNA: TGTGCCAGCAGCCGCTCACTGGCCACTGTAGCTTTCTTT
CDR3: CASSRSLATVAFF

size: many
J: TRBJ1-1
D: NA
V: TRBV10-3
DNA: TGTGCCATCAGTGACGGGACAACCCCGAACACTGAAGCTTTCTTT
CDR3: CAISDGTTPNTEAFF

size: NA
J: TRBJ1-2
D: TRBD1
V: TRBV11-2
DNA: TGTGTCAGCAGCTTACAGGGGGACTATGGCTACGCCTTC
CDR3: CVSSLQGDYGYAF

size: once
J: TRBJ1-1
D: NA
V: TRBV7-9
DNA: TGTGCCAGCAGCTTAAGCCACACTGAAGCTTTCTTT
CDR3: CASSLSHTEAFF

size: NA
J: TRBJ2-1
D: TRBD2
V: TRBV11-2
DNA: TGTGCCAGCAGCCACCAGACTAGCGGGAGGCCCGAGAGATCCTACAATGAGCAGTTCTTT
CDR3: CASSHQTSGRPERSYNEQFF

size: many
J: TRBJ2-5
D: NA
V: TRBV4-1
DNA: TGCGCCAGCAGCTTCCGGACAATGGGGGCCCAGTACTTC
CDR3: CASSFRTMGAQYF

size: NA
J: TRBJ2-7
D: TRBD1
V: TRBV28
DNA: TGTGCCAGCAGGCAAGACAGGGCGCGCACCTACGAGCAGTACTTC
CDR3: CASRQDRARTYEQYF

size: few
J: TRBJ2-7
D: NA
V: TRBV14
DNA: TGTGCCAGCAGCCTCACGACCGGGACAATTTCCTACGAGCAGTACTTC
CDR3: CASSLTTGTISYEQYF

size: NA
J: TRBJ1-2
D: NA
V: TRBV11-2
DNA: TGTGCCAGCAACCCGACCCATAACTATGGCTACACATTC
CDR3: CASNPTHNYGYTF

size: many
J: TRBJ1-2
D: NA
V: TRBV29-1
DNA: TGCAGCGTTGACAGGAACTATGGCTACACCTTC
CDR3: CSVDRNYGYTF

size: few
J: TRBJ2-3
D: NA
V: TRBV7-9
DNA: TGTGCCAGCAGCCTGGCGACTAGCACAGATACGCAGTATTTT
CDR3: CASSLATSTDTQYF

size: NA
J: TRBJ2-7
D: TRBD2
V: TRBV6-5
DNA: TGTGCCAGCAGTTACTCGAGCCCTTTTATCGGGAGGGCCTCCTACGAGCAGTACTTC
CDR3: CASSYSSPFIGRASYEQYF

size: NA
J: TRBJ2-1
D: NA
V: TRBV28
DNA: TGTACCAGCAGTTTGCCCCATGAGCAGCTCTTC
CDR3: CTSSLPHEQLF

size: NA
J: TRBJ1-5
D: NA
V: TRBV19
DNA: TGTGCCAGTAAAGGGGCCGGGACCGAATATCAGCCCCAGCATTTT
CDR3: CASKGAGTEYQPQHF

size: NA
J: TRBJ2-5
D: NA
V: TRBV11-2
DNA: TGTGCCAGAAGCTTAGTCTTTAACCAAGAGACCCAGTACTTC
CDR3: CARSLVFNQETQYF

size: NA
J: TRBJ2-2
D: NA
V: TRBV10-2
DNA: TGCGCCAGCAGTGAGCACCGGGAAATGAACACCAGGGAGCTGTCTTTT
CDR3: CASSEHREMNTRELSF

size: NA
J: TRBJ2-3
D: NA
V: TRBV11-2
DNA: TGTGCCAGTAGCCCTTTGGGTACGCAGTATTTT
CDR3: CASSPLGTQYF

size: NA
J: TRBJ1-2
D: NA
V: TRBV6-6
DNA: TGTGCCAGCAGTCTTATCTACTCCCACTACACCTTC
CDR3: CASSLIYSHYTF

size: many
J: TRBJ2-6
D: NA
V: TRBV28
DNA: TGTGCCAGCAGTCTCCAGGGTGGGGCCAACGTCCTGACTTTC
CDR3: CASSLQGGANVLTF

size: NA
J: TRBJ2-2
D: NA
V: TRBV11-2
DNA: TGTGCCAGCCTACTGTCGAGGAACACCGTGGAACTGTTTTTT
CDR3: CASLLSRNTVELFF

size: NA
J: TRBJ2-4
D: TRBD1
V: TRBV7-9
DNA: TGTGCCCGCAGCCCTCCCGGGACAGGGCTTCAAAACATTCAGTACTTC
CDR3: CARSPPGTGLQNIQYF

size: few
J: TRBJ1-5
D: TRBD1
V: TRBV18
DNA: TGTGCCAGCTCCCAAGGGGGCACTAACGGAGATCAGCCCCAGCATTTT
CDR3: CASSQGGTNGDQPQHF

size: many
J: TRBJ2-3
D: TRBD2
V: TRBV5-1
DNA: TGCGCCAGCAGCTTGGAACTAGCGGGAGCAGATACGCAGTATTTT
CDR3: CASSLELAGADTQYF

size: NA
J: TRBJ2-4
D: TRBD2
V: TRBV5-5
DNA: TGTGCCAGCAGCTTAGCTGGGACTAGCGGCCTTGAGGACATTCAGTGCTTC
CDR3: CASSLAGTSGLEDIQCF

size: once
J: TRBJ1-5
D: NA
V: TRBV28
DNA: TGTGCCAGCAGTTTAATTTCTCAGCCCCAGCGTTTT
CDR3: CASSLISQPQRF

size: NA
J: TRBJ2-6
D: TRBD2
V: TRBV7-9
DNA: TGTGCCAGCAGCTTAGGGACTAGCGCCTCCTCTGGGGCCAACGTCCTGACTTTC
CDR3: CASSLGTSASSGANVLTF

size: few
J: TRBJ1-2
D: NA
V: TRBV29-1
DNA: TGCAGCGTTGATCGGGGGGTAGTAGGGGCTTGCGGCTACACCTTC
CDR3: CSVDRGVVGACGYTF

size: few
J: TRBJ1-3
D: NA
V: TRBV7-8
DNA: TGTGCCAGCAGATTGGGCGGGGCTGACTCTGGAAACACCATATATTTT
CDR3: CASRLGGADSGNTIYF

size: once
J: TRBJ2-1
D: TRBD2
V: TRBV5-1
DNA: TGCGCCAGCAGCTTGACGGGAGGGAATTACAATGAGCAGTTCTTC
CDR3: CASSLTGGNYNEQFF

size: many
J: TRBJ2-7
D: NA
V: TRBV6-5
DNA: TGTGCCAGCACAGGGGGGTCCTCCTACGAGCAGTACTTC
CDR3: CASTGGSSYEQYF

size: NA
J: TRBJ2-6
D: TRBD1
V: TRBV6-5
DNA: TGTGTCAGCAGTTACAGGGGCTCTGGGGCCAACCTCCTGACTTTC
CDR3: CVSSYRGSGANLLTF

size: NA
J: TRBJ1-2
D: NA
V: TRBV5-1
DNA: TGCGCCAGCAGCTTGGGTCCGGGGTCTGGCTACACCTTC
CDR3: CASSLGPGSGYTF

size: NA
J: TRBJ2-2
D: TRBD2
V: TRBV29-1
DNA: TGCATCGCGCGGGATAGGGGACTAGGGTGTAACACCGGGGAGCTGTTTTTT
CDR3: CIARDRGLGCNTGELFF

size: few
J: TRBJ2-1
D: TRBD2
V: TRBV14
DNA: TGTGCCAGCAGCCAAGAACGCGGGACTAGCGGGAGAGGCGAGCAGTTCTTC
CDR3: CASSQERGTSGRGEQFF

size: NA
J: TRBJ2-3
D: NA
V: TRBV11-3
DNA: TGTGCCAGCAGCTTATCGTTTCGGCTACTACGGATAGATACGCAGTATTTT
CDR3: CASSLSFRLLRIDTQYF